This T cell receptor beta chain comes out of a study of T cell changes during pregnancy in multiple sclerosis. Data came from immunoSEQ multiplex PCR; TCRdb stores just in-frame clones and leaves some out. The sample lists about 77,000 clones; roughly 91% were seen once. The CDR3 sequence is 16 residues long. J lost 6 bases, V lost 3 bases, and 9 bases had no gene match. Germline values: CDR1 MRHNA, CDR2 SNTAGT. The input for sequencing was peripheral blood, taken after pregnancy. This chain uses TRBV6-4 with TRBJ2-3; TRBD2 matches 10 bases. The clonotype comes from a female donor in good health, enrolled as a control in a pregnancy study. In nucleotides, the CDR3 is TGTGCCAGCAGTGAGGCTAGCGGGAGTGTGGCGGATACGCAGTATTTT. Protein sequence: CASSEASGSVADTQYF.